This T cell receptor (beta chain) is from a study of T cells in Graves' hyperthyroidism and ophthalmopathy. The TCR beta CDR3 regions underwent amplification using RNA transcripts as the source. HTBI primers were used for first-round RT-PCR of the TCR CDR3. TCRdb fed the multiplex PCR reads into MiXCR, producing one record per CDR3 protein. The sample records around 600,000 distinct CDR3 sequences, around 15% being singletons. There are many counts of this clonotype. The CDR3 sequence is 16 residues long. Germline assignment: CDR1 SGHAT and CDR2 FQDESV (reference sequence). The V and J ends lost 4 bases and 5 bases, in that order; junction bases with no gene match: 9. Criteria for exclusion of patients were uncontrolled infection, other autoimmune disease, pregnancy or lactation.

Sequenced sample: blood. The rearrangement joins TRBV11-1 to TRBJ2-2, with TRBD2 matching 8 bases. The clonotype comes from a woman in her forties or fifties with Graves' ophthalmopathy. The CDR3 DNA follows: TGTGCCAGCAGCTCACCCTTTAGCGGGATGACCGGGGAGCTGTTTTTT. Translating gives CASSSPFSGMTGELFF.